Below are 5 T cell receptor beta chains sequenced from a single sample in a study of identifying expanded T cells in peripheral blood. This table comes from immunoSEQ multiplex PCR, and its TCRdb copy is limited to in-frame clones, with some not included. This table has about 82,000 clones, roughly 89% appearing once. The source material was blood. The source is a person aged 18-69 years in good health.

V is TRBV18 and J is TRBJ1-4, with 7 bases aligning to TRBD1. V shed 4 bases, J shed 6 bases, and the junction held 8 bases outside the gene matches. CDR1 KGHSH and CDR2 LQKENI come from the germline V gene. This CDR3 has 15 residues. CDR3 in amino acids: CASSRGYRGDEKLFF. As DNA, the CDR3 is TGTGCCAGCTCACGGGGCTACAGGGGCGATGAAAAACTGTTTTTT. The full variable domain, rest sourced from reference TRBV18 and TRBJ1-4, is NAGVMQNPRHLVRRRGQEARLRCSPMKGHSHVYWYRQLPEEGLKFMVYLQKENIIDESGMPKERFSAEFPKEGPSILRIQQVVRGDSAAYFCASSRGYRGDEKLFFGSGTQLSVL.

The J gene is TRBJ1-1, the V gene TRBV30; D is unclear. Germline V gene data show CDR1 as GTSNPN and CDR2 as SVGIG (reference sequence). Trimming stripped 2 bases from V and 5 bases from J, with 12 bases between. The CDR3 runs to 13 residues. The CDR3, as DNA: TGTGCCTGGAGTTATCATCGAGGTACTGAAGCTTTCTTT. It codes for CAWSYHRGTEAFF. Full variable domain (outside the CDR3, taken from reference TRBV30 and TRBJ1-1): SQTIHQWPATLVQPVGSPLSLECTVEGTSNPNLYWYRQAAGRGLQLLFYSVGIGQISSEVPQNLSASRPQDRQFILSSKKLLLSDSGFYLCAWSYHRGTEAFFGQGTRLTVV.

The chain combines TRBV2 with TRBJ1-2; weak D call: TRBD1 (6 bases). V was shortened by 6 bases and J by 4 bases, with 12 bases between the two germline ends. The CDR3 is made up of 13 amino acids. The germline V gene has CDR1 SNHLY and CDR2 FYNNEI. Here the CDR3 reads CASRNQGSYGYTF. The CDR3 DNA follows: TGTGCCAGCAGAAACCAGGGGTCCTATGGCTACACCTTC.

The gene calls are TRBV5-8 and TRBJ1-2; 7 bases agree with TRBD1. The CDR3 spans 13 residues. Germline V gene lookup returns CDR1 SGHTS and CDR2 YDEGEE. Germline trimming cut 4 bases from V and 4 bases from J; bases unmatched to any gene: 4. In nucleotides, the CDR3 is TGTGCCAGCAGCCGACAGGGAAGCTATGGCTACACCTTC. Its translation is CASSRQGSYGYTF.

This clone was recorded only once. The gene calls are TRBV9 and TRBJ1-1, with D perhaps TRBD1 (6 bases). The CDR3 extends over 14 amino acids. The germline V and J ends were trimmed by 4 bases and 1 base, with 11 bases remaining between them. CDR1 is SGDLS and CDR2 is YYNGEE in the germline V gene. CDR3 nucleotides: TGTGCCAGCAGCCCACGGACAGAGAACACTGAAGCTTTCTTT. It is translated as CASSPRTENTEAFF. Based on the CDR3 plus reference TRBV9 and TRBJ1-1, the full variable domain is DSGVTQTPKHLITATGQRVTLRCSPRSGDLSVYWYQQSLDQGLQFLIQYYNGEERAKGNILERFSAQQFPDLHSELNLSSLELGDSALYFCASSPRTENTEAFFGQGTRLTVV.